This T cell receptor (beta chain) came from a study of blood T cell repertoires in COVID-19. The wider study: Samples representing acute and convalescent COVID-19 were sourced from the United States, Italy and Spain.

Participants came from some 26 US areas, aged roughly 18 to 89 years. Participant-given clinical history determined each cohort assignment. Resolution of symptoms, clearance, or two negative PCRs was present in recovered Cohort 3 donors. Germline V gene lookup returns CDR1 ENHRY and CDR2 SYGVKD. The CDR3 is made up of 13 amino acids. J lost 5 bases, V lost 6 bases, and 3 bases had no gene match. Repertoires were generated with immunoSEQ multiplex PCR, while TCRdb's copy carries only in-frame clones and drops some. The sample carries a few hundred thousand clones, about 79% recorded once. The sequenced sample was PBMCs or T cells enriched from blood (not recorded which). The genes are TRBV10-3 and TRBJ2-7; 11 bases align to TRBD1. The source of this sequence is a woman between 55 and 75 years old who had recovered from COVID-19. CDR3 residues: CAISTGQGDEQYF. The DNA for the CDR3 is TGTGCCATCAGCACGGGACAGGGGGACGAGCAGTACTTC.